A selection of T cell receptor beta chains follows, all from one sample in a study of cytomegalovirus exposure and HLA in healthy donors. Clones were sequenced by immunoSEQ multiplex PCR, and TCRdb holds only the in-frame ones, with some missing. The profile shows some 120,000 clones, roughly 89% of them singletons. The specimen was PBMCs. These receptors came from a young man in good health and CMV-seronegative. CDR3s include the opening cysteine and the closing phenylalanine or tryptophan. A D gene is named only where the DNA matches it firmly. The size entry is marked missing in some rows and otherwise reads once, few, many or a size class.

cdr3_nt cdr3_aa cdr3_length d_call j_call v_call clone_size
TGTGCCAGCAGTAGAGCAGGAGATACGCAGTATTTT CASSRAGDTQYF 12 NA TRBJ2-3 TRBV7-8 NA
TGTGCCAGCAGCTTACGTCCTTGGACTAGCGGGGGCACAGATACGCAGTATTTT CASSLRPWTSGGTDTQYF 18 TRBD2 TRBJ2-3 TRBV7-8 NA
TGTGCCAGAAGCTTGGAGGCGGCGCCTCCAGATACGCAGTATTTT CARSLEAAPPDTQYF 15 NA TRBJ2-3 TRBV5-3 NA
TGTGCCAGCAGTTTAGCCCCCTTTGGGACAGGGTTAACAGATACGCAGTATTTT CASSLAPFGTGLTDTQYF 18 TRBD1 TRBJ2-3 TRBV27 NA
TGCGCCAGCAGCGAGGGGGACAGGGGCCCGTCAAGGGGCCTCCACTTT CASSEGDRGPSRGLHF 16 TRBD1 TRBJ1-6 TRBV5-1 NA
TGTGCCAGCAGCTTAAGGGGACTCGGGCATGGCTACACCTTC CASSLRGLGHGYTF 14 NA TRBJ1-2 TRBV7-9 NA
TGTGCCAGCAGCTTTGGCGACTCTATTGGCTACACCTTC CASSFGDSIGYTF 13 NA TRBJ1-2 TRBV7-6 NA
TGTGCCAGCAGCCGACAGGGGAGGAAGGGCAATGAGCAGTTCTTC CASSRQGRKGNEQFF 15 TRBD1 TRBJ2-1 TRBV5-4 NA
TGTGCCAGCAGCCCCAGGGTAGGAGAATCACCCCTCCACTTT CASSPRVGESPLHF 14 NA TRBJ1-6 TRBV4-2 NA
TGCGCCAGCAGCCAAGCTAGCGGCGAAGAGCAGTTCTTC CASSQASGEEQFF 13 TRBD2 TRBJ2-1 TRBV4-3 NA
TGCGCCAGCAGTCAGAGGCGTTCCGGGGAGCTGTTTTTT CASSQRRSGELFF 13 NA TRBJ2-2 TRBV23-1 NA
TGTGCCAGCAGGTCGACAATTGGAAACACCATATATTTT CASRSTIGNTIYF 13 NA TRBJ1-3 TRBV5-4 few
TGCGCCAGCAGCCACCTAAGATCGTACGAGCAGTACTTC CASSHLRSYEQYF 13 NA TRBJ2-7 TRBV4-1 NA
TGTGCCAGCAGTCTACAGACAGGGGGTGGGCCTTTCTTT CASSLQTGGGPFF 13 TRBD1 TRBJ1-1 TRBV28 NA
TGCGCCAGCAGCCAAGTCCGGGAGAACACTGAAGCTTTCTTT CASSQVRENTEAFF 14 NA TRBJ1-1 TRBV4-3 NA
TGTGCCAGCAGCTTGGAGGTGAACACTGAAGCTTTCTTT CASSLEVNTEAFF 13 NA TRBJ1-1 TRBV7-9 NA
TGTGCCAGCAGCCTTGGACAGGGGAGGAAAGAGCAGTACTTC CASSLGQGRKEQYF 14 TRBD1 TRBJ2-7 TRBV5-6 NA
TGTGCCAGCAGCTCCAGGGACCCTAGCGGGGGGGGTAATGAGCAGTTCTTC CASSSRDPSGGGNEQFF 17 TRBD2 TRBJ2-1 TRBV7-8 once
TGCAGCGTTCAAATTCCGGGACAGCCTAACTATGGCTACACCTTC CSVQIPGQPNYGYTF 15 TRBD1 TRBJ1-2 TRBV29-1 once
TGTGCCAGTAGTCCCGCGGGGCGCGGGTATGGCTACACCTTC CASSPAGRGYGYTF 14 NA TRBJ1-2 TRBV19 once
TGTGCCAGCAGGCCCGGGACAGGAGCCTATGGCTACACCTTC CASRPGTGAYGYTF 14 TRBD1 TRBJ1-2 TRBV7-9 NA
TGTGCCAGCTCACCACCGGGTTTGGGGTCCAGGGGGCTCGGCGAGCAGTACTTC CASSPPGLGSRGLGEQYF 18 TRBD1 TRBJ2-7 TRBV18 NA
TGCGCCAGCAGCTTGGTGGGAGAACAAGAGACCCAGTACTTC CASSLVGEQETQYF 14 NA TRBJ2-5 TRBV5-1 NA
TGTGCCAGCAGCGTCCCCCGGGGGTGTTGTAGCAATCAGCCCCAGCATTTT CASSVPRGCCSNQPQHF 17 NA TRBJ1-5 TRBV9 NA
TGCGCCAGCCTGGGGCCCAATCTGGGCGGAGGCTACACCTTC CASLGPNLGGGYTF 14 NA TRBJ1-2 TRBV10-2 once
TGCGCCAGCAGCTCTGACCCCCAGGGATCGGCCGAGCAGTACTTC CASSSDPQGSAEQYF 15 NA TRBJ2-7 TRBV5-1 NA
TGTGCCAGCTCACCAGGAACGGGGGACTCCTATAATTCACCCCTCCACTTT CASSPGTGDSYNSPLHF 17 NA TRBJ1-6 TRBV18 NA
TGTGCCAGCTCACCACCGACACAAAGCACTGAAGCTTTCTTT CASSPPTQSTEAFF 14 NA TRBJ1-1 TRBV18 NA
TGCGCCAGCAGCCAAGGACGAGGGGGACAGGGGCTTACTAATGAAAAACTGTTTTTT CASSQGRGGQGLTNEKLFF 19 TRBD1 TRBJ1-4 TRBV4-1 NA
TGTGCCAGCAGTTTATTTGGACAGGGGGCTGGTGGCTACACCTTC CASSLFGQGAGGYTF 15 TRBD1 TRBJ1-2 TRBV28 NA
TGTGCCAGCAGTACACTTGTTGACGGGGAAAATGAAAAACTGTTTTTT CASSTLVDGENEKLFF 16 NA TRBJ1-4 TRBV28 NA
TGTGCCAGCAGCTTAGTGGGGGCCCAAGAGACCCAGTACTTC CASSLVGAQETQYF 14 NA TRBJ2-5 TRBV7-9 NA
TGTGCCAGCAGTTTTATCAGGGAGCAGTACTTC CASSFIREQYF 11 NA TRBJ2-7 TRBV2 NA
TGTGCCAGCAGCTTACTCGTGACAGGGGGCTACTACGAGCAGTACTTC CASSLLVTGGYYEQYF 16 TRBD1 TRBJ2-7 TRBV13 once
TGCAGCGTTGATATAATGGGGGCGGACACTGAAGCTTTCTTT CSVDIMGADTEAFF 14 NA TRBJ1-1 TRBV29-1 NA
TGCGCCAGCAGCCAAGAATTCTGGAGGGGCGGGGGCCGTGGCACCGGGGAGCTGTTTTTT CASSQEFWRGGGRGTGELFF 20 NA TRBJ2-2 TRBV4-3 NA
TGTGCCAGCAGCCAAGATGGGGCCCTTCCCCAGCATTTT CASSQDGALPQHF 13 NA TRBJ1-5 TRBV4-2 NA
TGTGCCAGCAGCCCCGCGATGGGGGGTCTCTACTATGGCTACACCTTC CASSPAMGGLYYGYTF 16 NA TRBJ1-2 TRBV27 NA
TGTGCCAGCAGCCGCCAAGAGACCCAGTACTTC CASSRQETQYF 11 NA TRBJ2-5 TRBV6-5 NA